Below, 13 T cell receptor beta chains from the same sample are listed, as sequenced in a study of PD-1 blockade in classical Hodgkin lymphoma. Generated by immunoSEQ multiplex PCR, the TCRdb table keeps only in-frame clones and is missing some. Of about 41,000 clones listed, around two thirds are singletons. Time point defined: cycle 4 day 1 (C4D1), after less than seven weeks of nivolumab. Each patient relapsed following autologous stem cell transplantation, and prior brentuximab vedotin exposure differed. Sequenced here: peripheral blood mononuclear cells (PBMCs), sampled before the fourth cycle of nivolumab. These receptors all stem from a human donor with classical Hodgkin lymphoma.

This clone was observed once. V gene TRBV4-3 combines with J gene TRBJ1-2; 10 bases are a match to TRBD1. Germline values: CDR1 LGHNA, CDR2 YSLEER. The CDR3 has 16 amino acids. V lost 0 bases and J lost 2; bases outside the gene matches: 3. CDR3 DNA: TGCGCCAGCAGCCAAGAAGACAGGGGGCGGAACTATGGCTACACCTTC. It encodes CASSQEDRGRNYGYTF.

The V call is TRBV18, the J call TRBJ1-1; D remains ambiguous. The CDR3 is 14 amino acids. Germline V CDR1 and CDR2: KGHSH, LQKENI. Between the trimmed V and J ends, which lost 4 bases and 0 bases, there was a span of 9 bases. CDR3: CASSLSGVNTEAFF. CDR3 in DNA: TGTGCCAGCTCACTATCAGGAGTGAACACTGAAGCTTTCTTT.

This clone has a handful of counts. V gene TRBV11-2 combines with J gene TRBJ2-3; D uncertain. The germline V gene has CDR1 SGHAT and CDR2 FQNNGV. The CDR3 loop spans 14 amino acids. Trimming removed 0 bases at V and 0 bases at J, with 4 bases between. CDR3 protein: CASSLDRSTDTQYF. In nucleotides, the CDR3 is TGTGCCAGCAGCTTAGACAGAAGCACAGATACGCAGTATTTT.

The chain combines TRBV7-8 with TRBJ1-1; 9 bases are a match to TRBD1. Per the germline V gene, CDR1 is SGHVS and CDR2 is FQNEAQ. After removal of 2 bases from V and 1 base from J, the junction contained 8 bases not matched to a gene. CDR3 size: 17 residues. This CDR3 reads CASSLWSGQGKNTEAFF. The CDR3 bases are TGTGCCAGCAGCTTATGGAGCGGACAGGGGAAGAACACTGAAGCTTTCTTT.

This clone has only a few counts. The chain uses TRBV7-3 and TRBJ2-2; perhaps TRBD1 as D (6 bases). Germline CDR1 is SGHTA and CDR2 is FQGTGA. V was pared by 5 bases and J by 8 bases, with 18 bases between. The CDR3 has 15 amino acids. As DNA, the CDR3 is TGTGCCAGCAGCGCCCGGACGGGAACAGGGGGGGAGCTGTTTTTT. Residues: CASSARTGTGGELFF.

The rearrangement uses TRBV11-2 and TRBJ2-1, with 9 bases fitting TRBD2. The CDR3 length is 16 residues. Germline CDR1 is SGHAT and CDR2 is FQNNGV. Trimming took 5 bases from V and 9 from J; bases not matched to a gene: 14. DNA of the CDR3: TGTGCCAGCAGCCCCTCGGCGGGGGGGCCGATGGGTGAGCAGTTCTTC. Translated: CASSPSAGGPMGEQFF. Supplemented by reference TRBV11-2 and TRBJ2-1, the full variable domain reads EAGVAQSPRYKIIEKRQSVAFWCNPISGHATLYWYQQILGQGPKLLIQFQNNGVVDDSQLPKDRFSAERLKGVDSTLKIQPAKLEDSAVYLCASSPSAGGPMGEQFFGPGTRLTVL.

DNA for the CDR3: TGTGCCAGCAGCTCCCCCCTAACAGGGGCCTATGGCTACACCTTC. This gives the protein CASSSPLTGAYGYTF. The rearrangement links TRBV7-8 to TRBJ1-2, with 7 nucleotides matching TRBD1. This CDR3 has 15 residues. V shed 4 bases and J 4 bases; nucleotides not matched to a gene: 9. Looked up from germline, CDR1 is SGHVS and CDR2 is FQNEAQ.

The chain uses TRBV7-2 and TRBJ1-5; 9 bases are shared with TRBD1. The CDR3 covers 15 residues. J was trimmed by 6 bases and V by 5 bases; bases with no gene match: 8. The germline V gene encodes CDR1 SGHTA and CDR2 FQGNSA. The CDR3 here is CASSANGQGSQPQHF. CDR3 DNA: TGTGCCAGCAGCGCTAACGGACAGGGGAGTCAGCCCCAGCATTTT.

This clone has more than one count but fewer than ten. The V gene is TRBV11-2, the J gene TRBJ2-1; a possible D gene is TRBD1 (5 bases). From germline, CDR1 is SGHAT and CDR2 FQNNGV. V lost 0 bases and J lost 0, with 18 bases in between. This CDR3 has 19 amino acids. CDR3 DNA sequence: TGTGCCAGCAGCTTAGATCCGCTGGGGCAGAAGAGCTCCTACAATGAGCAGTTCTTC. It is translated as CASSLDPLGQKSSYNEQFF.

This clone has a handful of counts. The rearrangement joins TRBV4-3 to TRBJ2-7, with 11 bases fitting TRBD1. The CDR3 covers 16 residues. Germline CDR1 is LGHNA and CDR2 is YSLEER. V shed 0 bases and J 3 bases; nucleotides not matched to a gene: 4. The CDR3, as DNA: TGCGCCAGCAGCCAAGAGTTAGGGACAGGGGGCTACGAGCAGTACTTC. Residues: CASSQELGTGGYEQYF.

J is TRBJ2-1 and V is TRBV19, with D unclear. The V end was cut by 4 bases, the J end by 9 bases, with 13 bases between. CDR1 and CDR2 (germline): LNHDA, SQIVND (reference sequence). This CDR3 has 13 amino acids. CDR3 nucleotide sequence: TGTGCCAGTAGTAAGGGTATACTGACTGAGCAGTTCTTC. As protein: CASSKGILTEQFF.

The chain is built from TRBV23-1 and TRBJ2-3; 10 bases map to TRBD2. TRBV23-1 is marked as an open reading frame, function uncertain. The CDR3 loop spans 18 amino acids. The V gene end was trimmed by 0 bases and the J gene end by 3 bases; junction bases not matched to a gene: 9. CDR3 sequence: CASSQSRSGGARTDTQYF. In nucleotides, the CDR3 is TGCGCCAGCAGTCAATCGAGGAGCGGGGGGGCTCGGACAGATACGCAGTATTTT.

V usage is TRBV7-8 and J usage is TRBJ1-6, with D possibly TRBD1 on 5 matching bases. Germline V lookup: CDR1 SGHVS, CDR2 FQNEAQ. The V and J ends lost 0 bases and 9 bases respectively, with 12 bases between them. The CDR3 extends over 15 amino acids. The CDR3 loop is CASSLAGGGVSPLHF. CDR3 DNA: TGTGCCAGCAGCTTAGCGGGTGGGGGGGTTTCACCCCTCCACTTT.